This T cell receptor (beta chain) was sequenced in a study of identical twins. Study-wide findings and caveats: Potential partial confounding of zero-insertion analyses by invariant MAIT and iNKT cells was noted. Findings came from cross-sectional statistics, without long-term follow-up of donors.

Trimming removed 4 bases from V and 3 bases from J, with 15 bases in between. This CDR3 has 16 amino acids. The germline gives CDR1 MDHEN, CDR2 SYDVKM. Template switching (which added a universal primer site) was used, and cDNA carried unique molecular identifiers. TCRdb processed the 5' RACE reads anew with MiXCR; each CDR3 protein has one entry. The sample gives around 500,000 distinct CDR3 sequences, 11% to 15% of which show up once; about 0.53% is in the top ten. Regarding this clonotype: Its specificity is unknown.

In addition, the sample was reused for a study of yellow fever vaccine responses in identical twins.

The sequence derives from a woman younger than 35 in good health. The sequenced sample was CD4+ T cells sorted from blood. The rearrangement links TRBV28 to TRBJ2-2; D perhaps matches TRBD1 (5 bases). CDR3 amino acids: CASSSLLGHYTGELFF. The CDR3 coding sequence is TGTGCCAGCAGTTCCTTACTTGGACACTACACCGGGGAGCTGTTTTTT.